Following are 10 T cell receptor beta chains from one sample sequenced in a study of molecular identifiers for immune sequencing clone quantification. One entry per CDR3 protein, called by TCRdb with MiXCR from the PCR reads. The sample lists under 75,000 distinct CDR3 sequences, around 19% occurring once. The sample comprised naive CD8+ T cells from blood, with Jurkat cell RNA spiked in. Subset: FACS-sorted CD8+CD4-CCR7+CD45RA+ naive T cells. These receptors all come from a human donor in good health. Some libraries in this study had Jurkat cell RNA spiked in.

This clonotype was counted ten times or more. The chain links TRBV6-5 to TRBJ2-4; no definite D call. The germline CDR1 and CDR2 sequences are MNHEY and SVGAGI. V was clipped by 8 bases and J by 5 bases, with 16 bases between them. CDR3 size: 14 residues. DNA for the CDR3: TGTGCCAGCGGATCTGGGCAGCTTGAAAACATTCAGTACTTC. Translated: CASGSGQLENIQYF.

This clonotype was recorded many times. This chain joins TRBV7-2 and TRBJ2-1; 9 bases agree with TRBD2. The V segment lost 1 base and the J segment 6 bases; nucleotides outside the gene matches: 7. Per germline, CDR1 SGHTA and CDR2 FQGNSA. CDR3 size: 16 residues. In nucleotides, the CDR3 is TGTGCCAGCAGCTTAGTTGTTAGCGGGAGTTCCAATGAGCAGTTCTTC. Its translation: CASSLVVSGSSNEQFF.

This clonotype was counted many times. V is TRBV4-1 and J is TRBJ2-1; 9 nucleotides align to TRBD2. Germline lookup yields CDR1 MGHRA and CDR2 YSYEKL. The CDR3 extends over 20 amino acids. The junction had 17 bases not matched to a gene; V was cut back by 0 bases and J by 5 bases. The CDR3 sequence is CASSQDGGLAGSWLDNEQFF. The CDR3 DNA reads TGCGCCAGCAGCCAAGATGGAGGGCTAGCGGGATCATGGTTGGACAATGAGCAGTTCTTC.

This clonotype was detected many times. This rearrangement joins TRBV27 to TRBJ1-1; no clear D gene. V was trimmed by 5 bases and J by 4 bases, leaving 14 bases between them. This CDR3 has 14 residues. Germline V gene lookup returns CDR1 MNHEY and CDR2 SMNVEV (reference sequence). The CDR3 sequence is CASSARLEGTEAFF. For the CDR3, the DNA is TGTGCCAGCAGTGCCCGCCTAGAGGGCACTGAAGCTTTCTTT.

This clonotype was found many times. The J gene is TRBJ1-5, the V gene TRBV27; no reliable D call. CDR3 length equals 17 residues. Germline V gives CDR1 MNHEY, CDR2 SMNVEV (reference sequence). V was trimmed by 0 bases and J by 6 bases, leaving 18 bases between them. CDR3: CASSLSSYPQFSQPQHF. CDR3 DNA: TGTGCCAGCAGTTTATCGTCCTACCCTCAATTCTCTCAGCCCCAGCATTTT.

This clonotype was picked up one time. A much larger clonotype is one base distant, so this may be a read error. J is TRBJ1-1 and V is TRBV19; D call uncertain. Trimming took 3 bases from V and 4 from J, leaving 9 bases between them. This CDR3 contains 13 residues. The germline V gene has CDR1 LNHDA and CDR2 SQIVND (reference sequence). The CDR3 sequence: CASSIAQSTEAFF. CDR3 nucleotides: TGTGCCAGTAGTATTGCGCAGAGCACTGAAGCTTTCTTT.

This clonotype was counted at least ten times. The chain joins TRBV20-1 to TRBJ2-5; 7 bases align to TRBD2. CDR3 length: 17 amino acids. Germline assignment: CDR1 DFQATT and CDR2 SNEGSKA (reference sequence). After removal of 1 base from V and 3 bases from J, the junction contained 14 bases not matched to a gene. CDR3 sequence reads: CSARGPPASGAKETQYF. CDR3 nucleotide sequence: TGCAGTGCTAGAGGACCCCCGGCTAGCGGAGCAAAAGAGACCCAGTACTTC.

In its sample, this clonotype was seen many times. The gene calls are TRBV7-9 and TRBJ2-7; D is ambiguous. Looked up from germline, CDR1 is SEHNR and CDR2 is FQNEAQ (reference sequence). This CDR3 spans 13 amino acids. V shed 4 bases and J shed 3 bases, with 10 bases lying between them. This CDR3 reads CASSCSMCYEQYF. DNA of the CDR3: TGTGCCAGCAGCTGCTCCATGTGCTACGAGCAGTACTTC.

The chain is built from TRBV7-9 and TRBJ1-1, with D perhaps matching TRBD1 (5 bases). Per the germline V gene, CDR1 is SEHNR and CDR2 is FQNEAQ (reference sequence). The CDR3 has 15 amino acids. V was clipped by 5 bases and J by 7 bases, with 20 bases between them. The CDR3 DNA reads TGTGCCAGCAGCCTAGGGTCGGGGCGCGATGATGAAGCTTTCTTT. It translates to CASSLGSGRDDEAFF.

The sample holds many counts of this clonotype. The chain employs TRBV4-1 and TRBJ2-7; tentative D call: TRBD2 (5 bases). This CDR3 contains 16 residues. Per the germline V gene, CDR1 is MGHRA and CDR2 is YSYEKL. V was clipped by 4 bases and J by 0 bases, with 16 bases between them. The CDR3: CASSLGPFGNSYEQYF. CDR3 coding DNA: TGCGCCAGCAGCCTTGGACCCTTCGGGAACTCCTACGAGCAGTACTTC.